The 21 T cell receptor beta chains given below trace back to one sample, sequenced in a study of cytomegalovirus exposure and HLA in healthy donors. The PCR employed 60 Vbeta primers together with 13 Jbeta primers. Assay used: immunoSEQ multiplex PCR; TCRdb lists only in-frame clones, some missing. Here the sample spans some 140,000 clones, about 9.2% being singletons. Input material: PBMCs. These receptors all stem from a woman aged 40-49 years in good health and CMV-seropositive.

This clone was picked up a small number of times. Germline is not matched at one junction end, which may reflect a read error. This chain joins TRBV5-1 and TRBJ2-5; no definite D call. CDR3 length: 11 residues. Germline CDR1 and CDR2: SGHRS and YFSETQ. CDR3 in amino acids: CASRLEATQYF. DNA of the CDR3: TGCGCCAGCAGGTTGGAAGCGACCCAGTACTTC.

This clone has only a few counts. CDR3 DNA: TGTGCCAGCAGCTTAGATCCAGGGATAAACTATGGCTACACCTTC. Its translation: CASSLDPGINYGYTF. The rearrangement links TRBV11-2 to TRBJ1-2, with D perhaps matching TRBD1 (5 bases). V was pared by 0 bases and J by 2 bases, with 10 bases between. The germline CDR1 and CDR2 sequences are SGHAT and FQNNGV. The CDR3 covers 15 residues. The variable domain in full, with the rest retrieved from reference TRBV11-2 and TRBJ1-2, is EAGVAQSPRYKIIEKRQSVAFWCNPISGHATLYWYQQILGQGPKLLIQFQNNGVVDDSQLPKDRFSAERLKGVDSTLKIQPAKLEDSAVYLCASSLDPGINYGYTFGSGTRLTVV.

The chain couples TRBV7-2 to TRBJ1-2, with TRBD1 matching over 9 bases. Germline V gene lookup returns CDR1 SGHTA and CDR2 FQGNSA. The CDR3 consists of 14 residues. V was pared by 0 bases and J by 7 bases, with 3 bases of the junction left unmatched. The DNA for the CDR3 is TGTGCCAGCAGCTTAGCGGGACAGGGAGGTGGCTACACCTTC. It encodes CASSLAGQGGGYTF.

This clone was found a few times. Other DNA sequences in this specimen translate into the identical CDR3. This chain connects TRBV10-3 to TRBJ1-1; a possible D gene is TRBD1 (5 bases). With 6 bases removed from V and 1 base from J, the gap between germline ends came to 9 bases. Germline assignment: CDR1 ENHRY and CDR2 SYGVKD. This CDR3 is 13 amino acids long. The CDR3, as DNA: TGTGCCATCAGGGATACAGGGAACACTGAAGCTTTCTTT. It encodes CAIRDTGNTEAFF.

The chain has TRBV5-4 and TRBJ1-4, with no clear D. V lost 0 bases and J lost 8, with 8 bases in between. The CDR3 is 13 amino acids. The V gene's germline CDR1 is SGHNT and CDR2 YYREEE (reference sequence). The CDR3 region has the DNA TGTGCCAGCAGCTTGGCCCTAGAAGAAAAACTGTTTTTT. Residues: CASSLALEEKLFF.

This chain's CDR3 is CASSALGQGWSGANVLTF. CDR3 DNA sequence: TGTGCCAGCAGCGCCCTCGGACAGGGTTGGTCTGGGGCCAACGTCCTGACTTTC. The chain carries TRBV7-2 and TRBJ2-6, with 8 bases fitting TRBD1. Trimming cost V 5 bases and J 1 base; bases outside gene matches: 10. CDR1 and CDR2 (germline): SGHTA, FQGNSA. The CDR3 runs to 18 residues.

A few counts support this clone. V is TRBV7-2 and J is TRBJ2-5; 8 nucleotides line up with TRBD2. Germline assignment: CDR1 SGHTA and CDR2 FQGNSA. Unmatched junction bases numbered 5, after V lost 1 base and J lost 10 bases. The CDR3 loop spans 13 amino acids. CDR3 residues: CASSLVAGRDQYF. For the CDR3, the DNA is TGTGCCAGCAGCTTAGTAGCGGGGCGGGACCAGTACTTC.

This clone was picked up a small number of times. The chain carries TRBV5-1 and TRBJ2-3; 10 nucleotides agree with TRBD1. V lost 0 bases, J lost 4 bases, and 2 bases stayed unmatched. This CDR3 spans 15 amino acids. Germline-derived CDR1 and CDR2 are SGHRS and YFSETQ. The CDR3 DNA is TGCGCCAGCAGCTTGGGAGGGACAGGGGCAGATACGCAGTATTTT. Translation: CASSLGGTGADTQYF.

V usage is TRBV29-1 and J usage is TRBJ1-2; the D gene is possibly TRBD1 (5 bases). This CDR3 has 12 residues. Germline CDR1 and CDR2: SQVTM and ANQGSEA. V lost 7 bases to trimming and J lost 8 bases, with 17 bases between them. Here the CDR3 DNA reads TGCAGCGCTTCACGAGGGGAGGGAGGCTACACCTTC. As protein: CSASRGEGGYTF.

This clone was detected only a few times. The rearrangement joins TRBV5-1 to TRBJ1-2; unclear D gene. Germline values: CDR1 SGHRS, CDR2 YFSETQ. The CDR3 consists of 16 residues. V dropped 3 bases and J dropped 4 bases, with 19 bases sitting between them. The CDR3 nucleotides are TGCGCCAGCAGCTCCCACTCGACCGGACTTGTCTATGGCTACACCTTC. Amino acid sequence: CASSSHSTGLVYGYTF.

This clone turned up a few times. The chain uses TRBV25-1 and TRBJ1-4; possible D gene TRBD1, 5 bases. Germline V lookup: CDR1 MGHDK, CDR2 SYGVNS. The V end lost 4 bases, the J end lost 8 bases, and 11 bases lay between the germline ends. The CDR3 is 13 residues long. The CDR3 nucleotides are TGTGCCAGCAGTGTATGGGGGGGGGAAAAACTGTTTTTT. Its protein is CASSVWGGEKLFF.

This clone has more than one count but fewer than ten. The V call is TRBV6-1, the J call TRBJ1-1; D possibly corresponds to TRBD1 (6 bases). CDR1 and CDR2 (germline): MNHNS, SASEGT. Trimming cost V 6 bases and J 1 base, with 9 bases left between them. The CDR3 totals 13 residues. The CDR3 DNA sequence: TGTGCCAGCAGACAGGGACCGAACACTGAAGCTTTCTTT. Encoded protein: CASRQGPNTEAFF.

This clone was counted between two and nine times. Here the CDR3 DNA reads TGTGCCAGCAGTGAATTGGAAGGAGGCGTGCAGAGCTCCTATAATTCACCCCTCCACTTT. It encodes CASSELEGGVQSSYNSPLHF. V gene TRBV2 combines with J gene TRBJ1-6, with D uncertain. The germline V gene encodes CDR1 SNHLY and CDR2 FYNNEI. The CDR3 runs to 20 residues. The germline V and J ends were trimmed by 2 bases and 0 bases, with 20 bases remaining between them.

The genes are TRBV29-1 and TRBJ2-2; a weak D match, TRBD1 (5 bases). This CDR3 is 14 amino acids long. Per the germline V gene, CDR1 is SQVTM and CDR2 is ANQGSEA. Trimming left V 8 bases short and J 4 bases short, with 17 bases between. The DNA of the CDR3 is TGCAGCTTCATAGCAGGGTCTGGCACCGGGGAGCTGTTTTTT. Its protein is CSFIAGSGTGELFF.

This rearrangement joins TRBV10-1 to TRBJ2-5; TRBD1 aligns across 9 bases. This CDR3 has 14 residues. V shed 3 bases and J 3 bases; nucleotides not matched to a gene: 2. Germline V gene lookup returns CDR1 WNHNN and CDR2 SYGVQD (reference sequence). Here the CDR3 reads CASSERDREETQYF. Here the CDR3 DNA reads TGCGCCAGCAGTGAACGGGACAGGGAAGAGACCCAGTACTTC.

This clone occurred a few times. This chain joins TRBV2 and TRBJ1-2, with 10 bases fitting TRBD1. CDR1 SNHLY and CDR2 FYNNEI come from the germline V gene. Losses at the gene ends were 6 bases for V and 5 bases for J; bases not matched to a gene: 6. The CDR3 has 14 residues. CDR3 nucleotides: TGTGCCAGCAGCCTGGACAGGGGGGAATATGGCTACACCTTC. Amino acid sequence: CASSLDRGEYGYTF.

This clone was seen more than once but under ten times. J is TRBJ1-2 and V is TRBV29-1; 9 positions match TRBD1. This CDR3 spans 17 amino acids. V dropped 0 bases and J dropped 1; count of bases not matched to a gene: 9. Germline V lookup: CDR1 SQVTM, CDR2 ANQGSEA. Here the CDR3 reads CSVEDRRTGVYNYGYTF. The CDR3 bases are TGCAGCGTTGAAGATCGGAGGACAGGGGTATATAACTATGGCTACACCTTC.

The chain recombines TRBV21-1 with TRBJ2-6; TRBD1 is the table's D call and was not checked against the DNA. TRBV21-1 is tagged as a pseudogene. The CDR3 loop spans 17 amino acids. CDR3 nucleotide sequence: TGTGCCACCTCAAGGGGCAGGGCAAGCTCTGGGGCCAACGTCCTGACTTTC. Protein sequence: CATSRGRASSGANVLTF.

This clone was counted a few times. The J gene is TRBJ1-1, the V gene TRBV6-5; possibly TRBD1 for D (6 bases). This CDR3 has 12 amino acids. V lost 6 bases to trimming and J lost 1 base, with 6 bases between them. CDR1 is MNHEY and CDR2 is SVGAGI in the germline V gene. The DNA of the CDR3 is TGTGCCAGCAGAGGGGGGAACACTGAAGCTTTCTTT. Translating it yields CASRGGNTEAFF.

This clone was recorded only once. The J gene is TRBJ2-5, the V gene TRBV29-1, with 7 bases that match TRBD2. CDR1 and CDR2 from the germline V gene are SQVTM and ANQGSEA. The CDR3 runs 15 residues. V dropped 5 bases and J dropped 11; count of bases not matched to a gene: 20. The CDR3 DNA reads as TGCAGCGTTTCCGTGGCCTCCGGGACTATGGGGCAGCAGTACTTC. Its protein product is CSVSVASGTMGQQYF.

The chain couples TRBV5-1 to TRBJ2-1; 9 bases line up with TRBD2. This CDR3 has 18 residues. J gave up 0 bases and V 1 base, and 8 bases lay outside the gene matches. The germline V gene encodes CDR1 SGHRS and CDR2 YFSETQ. Here the CDR3 reads CASSLTAGGPSSYNEQFF. In nucleotides, the CDR3 is TGCGCCAGCAGCTTGACGGCGGGGGGGCCGAGCTCCTACAATGAGCAGTTCTTC.